Sequencing of this TCR beta chain was carried out in a study of cytotoxic CD8 clonotypes in ibrutinib-treated CLL (dated by TCRdb to the early 2020s). For context, the study as a whole: The cohort was composed of approximately 11 relapsed/refractory and 15 treatment-naive patients; IGHV unmutated status was identified in some 17 patients. Partial responses were observed in about 25 patients and complete responses in 2; after a median follow-up of 68 months, remission was maintained in some 14 patients and progression was observed in 12. Response samples were obtained after a median of around eleven months of treatment, with a range of roughly 6 to 36 months. Samples averaged roughly 280,000 productive templates and roughly 86,000 productive rearrangements. Of the approximately 90 people in the trial, around 26 had longitudinal samples available. Cryopreserved peripheral blood mononuclear cells were collected before treatment, at response, and at either disease progression or sustained remission. Every sample from remission and from progressive disease was obtained while the patients were still on ibrutinib.

The CDR3, from cysteine to phenylalanine, totals 14 residues. Only CDR3 DNA remains: 42 bases, in frame from the first base. CDR1 is given as SGHAT and CDR2 as FQNNGV, both from the germline V gene. The V and J ends are trimmed by 0 bases and 4 bases, leaving 6 bases between them. The sample holds a few counts of this clone. Its antigen target is currently unknown. Per-base qualities were not stored, and no clone one base away is much larger. Results and caveats for the whole study, not just this receptor: An increase in clonality was observed at ibrutinib response, with clonality remaining stable during sustained remission and falling back toward baseline at progression. At baseline, clonality was higher than in age-matched healthy donors and showed a strong correlation with circulating CD8+ T-cell counts. Lymph node repertoires were not examined, and the timing of sampling was not matched between patients in sustained remission and those whose disease progressed. Public clonotypes were found to be uncommon and were observed to contract or remain stable during treatment; the increase in clonality was shown to reflect expansion of private clonotypes at ibrutinib response.

This specimen's time point label, interpreted: progressive disease on ibrutinib. For TCR beta library preparation, around 2.2 micrograms of genomic DNA was extracted from cryopreserved PBMCs. Longitudinal blood samples from CLL patients receiving ibrutinib monotherapy were subjected to high-throughput TCR beta sequencing. The patients took part in an open-label, single-center phase 2 trial of ibrutinib monotherapy. Each clonotype received, on average, 10x coverage in deep resolution sequencing performed on a MiSeq, where the target depth lay between 1 in 1 million and 1 in 200,000 T cells. TCR beta libraries were generated with the immunoSEQ hsTCRB Kit. The paper's processing steps were these. The data were analyzed with ImmunoSEQ Analyzer and ImmunoSEQ Data Assistant, and V, D and J gene assignments followed IMGT definitions. Clonality, with values ranging from 0 to 1, was calculated as one minus the normalized Shannon entropy of productive rearrangement frequencies. Only overrepresented clonotypes making up at least 0.05% of each patient's repertoire were included in the public clonotype analysis. Repertoires from around 13 age-matched healthy donors in immuneACCESS were used as clonality controls. TCRdb stores this immuneACCESS table with in-frame sequences only. Part of the clones is absent; in the studies checked, under half of the shortfall reflects unresolved V genes, and no reason is known for the rest. V, J and clone size are those of that table, while D and trimming were read from the DNA. This sample is represented by 270,000 or so clones; approximately 79% of them were singletons. The ten top clones hold about 5.8% of the sample.

The sequence joins TRBV11-2 to TRBJ1-4; a weak D assignment points to TRBD1 (6 bases agree). Sequencing was performed on PBMCs, taken at disease progression, from a patient treated with ibrutinib. This clonotype originated in a human donor with chronic lymphocytic leukemia. The CDR3 sequence is CASSLDRGNEKLFF. The sequence in DNA is TGTGCCAGCAGCTTAGACAGGGGTAATGAAAAACTGTTTTTT.